The entry that follows covers one TCR beta chain sequence. This sample is drawn from a study of blood T cell repertoires in COVID-19. Whole-study context: Whether acute or convalescent, the COVID-19 samples came from the United States, Italy and Spain. In each case, the material was cDNA or gDNA derived from T cells, B-cell-depleted T cells, or PBMCs.

As originally analysed: Reference gene primer amplification gave estimated nucleated cell counts. Assay: immunoSEQ multiplex PCR; the TCRdb copy retains only in-frame clones and omits some. From that table come the V and J calls and clone size; the DNA was used to work out D and trimming. The profile covers around 160,000 clones, with about four fifths appearing a single time and approximately 9.2% taken by the ten largest. The TCR comes from a human donor with acute or convalescent COVID-19. The donor label of this sample is uncertain. Specimen: peripheral blood.

The CDR3, as DNA: TGTGCCAGCAGCTTAGGGTTCGCACGAGGGACTGAAGCTTTCTTT. Its translation: CASSLGFARGTEAFF. The chain combines TRBV7-9 with TRBJ1-1; the D is unclear. Trimming shortened V by 1 base and J by 5 bases, and 14 bases separated the two germline ends. The CDR3 extends over 15 amino acids. The germline V gene encodes CDR1 SEHNR and CDR2 FQNEAQ (reference sequence).